The clone carrying this T cell receptor beta chain has just a few counts. The sample originates from a study of immune characterization of retroperitoneal liposarcoma. TCRdb fed the PCR reads into MiXCR, producing one record per CDR3 protein. The sample holds approximately 7,100 distinct CDR3 sequences; 25% to 35% are singletons and the top ten take about an eighth. Germline loops: CDR1 MNHNS, CDR2 SASEGT. CDR3 length equals 16 residues. V was cut by 9 bases and J by 1 base, with 20 bases left in between. This TCR was sampled from a male donor with retroperitoneal liposarcoma. The sequenced sample was blood. The chain recombines TRBV6-1 with TRBJ2-3; D is possibly TRBD1 or TRBD2 (5 bases each). CDR3 sequence: CASKEQGSRGTDTQYF. The CDR3 coding sequence is TGTGCCAGTAAGGAGCAGGGATCGCGGGGCACAGATACGCAGTATTTT.